The TCR beta chain under discussion was sequenced for a study of blood T cell repertoires in COVID-19. Whole-study context: The United States, Italy and Spain provided the acute and convalescent COVID-19 samples. Nucleic acid was either cDNA or gDNA, and it came from T cells, B-cell-depleted T cells, or PBMCs.

Original processing notes: Reference gene primers were amplified, and this amplification served to estimate nucleated cell counts. TCRdb keeps only in-frame clones here, not all; method: immunoSEQ multiplex PCR. D and trimming were read from the DNA, whereas the V and J calls and clone size are those reported in that table. There are 150,000 to 200,000 clones in the sample; 60% to 85% occur only once, and approximately 8% lies in the top ten. The CDR3 consists of 17 residues. Germline CDR1 reads LGHNA; CDR2 reads YSLEER. The germline V and J ends were trimmed by 0 bases and 0 bases, with 9 bases remaining between them.

Material for sequencing was peripheral blood. The sequence derives from a man aged 60 to 75 with acute or convalescent COVID-19. This sequence joins TRBV4-3 and TRBJ2-6; the D is unclear. In nucleotides, the CDR3 is TGCGCCAGCAGCCAAGATCATATAGTCTCTGGGGCCAACGTCCTGACTTTC. It is translated as CASSQDHIVSGANVLTF.